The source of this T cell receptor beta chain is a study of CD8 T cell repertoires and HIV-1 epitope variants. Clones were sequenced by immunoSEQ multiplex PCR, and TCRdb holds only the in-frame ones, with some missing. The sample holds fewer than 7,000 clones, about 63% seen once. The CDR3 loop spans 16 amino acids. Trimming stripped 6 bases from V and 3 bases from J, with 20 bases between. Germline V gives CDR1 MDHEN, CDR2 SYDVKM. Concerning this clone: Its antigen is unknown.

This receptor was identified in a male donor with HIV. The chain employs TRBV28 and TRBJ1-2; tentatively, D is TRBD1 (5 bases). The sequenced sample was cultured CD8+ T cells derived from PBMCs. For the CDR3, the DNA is TGTGCCAGCAGCCTCCATCCGACAGATTATGACTATGGCTACACCTTC. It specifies CASSLHPTDYDYGYTF.